The clone carrying this TCR beta chain came up a few times. Its cognate antigen is unknown. A single record per CDR3 protein comes from TCRdb applying MiXCR to the RT-PCR reads. The sample consists of 700,000 to 900,000 distinct CDR3 sequences, approximately 21% of them appearing once. This record belongs to a study of response to subunit inactivated influenza vaccine. Study results and caveats: Authors suggested seasonal influenza vaccinations each recruit few new T cells.

The source is a man in his fifties or sixties who received an inactivated influenza vaccine. Here the sequenced sample was PBMCs from blood, taken 5 days after vaccination.

The CDR3 DNA reads TGTGCCTGGAGTATTAACAGGGGACGCGGGCAGTTCTTC. Translation gives CAWSINRGRGQFF. The chain employs TRBV30 and TRBJ2-1; 7 bases agree with TRBD1. The CDR3 runs 13 residues. The germline V gene has CDR1 GTSNPN and CDR2 SVGIG (reference sequence). J gave up 12 bases and V 2 bases, and 10 bases lay outside the gene matches. The full variable domain, in which reference TRBV30 and TRBJ2-1 provide the parts outside the CDR3, is SQTIHQWPATLVQPVGSPLSLECTVEGTSNPNLYWYRQAAGRGLQLLFYSVGIGQISSEVPQNLSASRPQDRQFILSSKKLLLSDSGFYLCAWSINRGRGQFFGPGTRLTVL.